These T cell receptor beta chains were read from a single sample in a study of blood T cell repertoires in COVID-19. Assay: immunoSEQ multiplex PCR; the TCRdb copy retains only in-frame clones and omits some. The data contain about 140,000 clones, approximately 86% of them singletons. Sequenced sample: peripheral blood. All receptors derive from a human donor in a cohort sampled during active COVID-19. Both conserved end residues are part of each CDR3. A D gene is named only where the DNA matches it firmly. Clone size appears in some rows only: once, few, many, or a class for an expanded clone.

TRBV27	once	TRBD1	TRBJ2-2	CASRTGTGGPGELFF	TGTGCCAGCAGGACCGGGACAGGGGGTCCCGGGGAGCTGTTTTTT
TRBV2	.	TRBD2	TRBJ2-3	CASNIAGGIDTQYF	TGTGCCTCCAATATAGCGGGGGGTATAGATACGCAGTATTTT
TRBV7-2	.	TRBD2	TRBJ2-2	CASSSGGLAGLNTGELFF	TGTGCCAGCAGCTCCGGGGGGCTAGCGGGGTTGAACACCGGGGAGCTGTTTTTT
TRBV6-5	.	.	TRBJ1-2	CASTVSLNYGYTF	TGTGCCAGCACGGTTTCATTAAACTATGGCTACACCTTC
TRBV18	.	.	TRBJ2-7	CASSPNGDEQYF	TGTGCCAGCTCACCGAATGGAGACGAGCAGTACTTC
TRBV2	.	TRBD1	TRBJ1-3	CASSLGQSSGNTIYF	TGTGCCAGCAGTTTGGGACAGAGCTCTGGAAACACCATATATTTT
TRBV18	.	.	TRBJ1-2	CASSPSGGIRRGYTF	TGTGCCAGCTCACCATCGGGGGGGATCCGCCGTGGCTACACCTTC
TRBV7-2	.	.	TRBJ2-5	CASSLGRGQTQYF	TGTGCCAGCAGCTTAGGGCGGGGACAGACCCAGTACTTC
TRBV2	few	.	TRBJ2-4	CASTYIAVKNIQYF	TGTGCCAGCACCTACATCGCGGTCAAAAACATTCAGTACTTC
TRBV5-5	.	TRBD2	TRBJ2-5	CASSFARLAQKETQYF	TGTGCCAGCAGCTTTGCCCGACTAGCGCAAAAAGAGACCCAGTACTTC
TRBV5-6	.	TRBD1	TRBJ1-5	CASSLWDRGSNQPQHF	TGTGCCAGCAGCTTGTGGGACAGGGGGAGCAATCAGCCCCAGCATTTT
TRBV5-1	.	.	TRBJ2-6	CASGGGLLSGANVLTF	TGCGCCAGCGGGGGCGGACTCCTCTCTGGGGCCAACGTCCTGACTTTC
TRBV20-1	.	.	TRBJ2-7	CSADRQAQYF	TGCAGTGCCGACAGGCAGGCGCAGTACTTC
TRBV5-1	.	TRBD2	TRBJ2-2	CASSATSGFTGELFF	TGCGCCAGCAGCGCCACTAGCGGATTCACCGGGGAGCTGTTTTTT
TRBV5-8	.	TRBD1	TRBJ2-7	CASRFRDRGSPHEQYF	TGTGCCAGCAGATTCCGGGACAGGGGTTCCCCCCACGAGCAGTACTTC
TRBV7-2	.	TRBD1	TRBJ2-1	CASSLGGGASLSKQFF	TGTGCCAGCAGCTTAGGAGGGGGCGCTTCTCTTTCAAAACAGTTCTTC
TRBV18	.	TRBD1	TRBJ2-1	CASSRGTGGSYNEQFF	TGTGCCAGCTCCCGAGGGACAGGAGGCTCCTACAATGAGCAGTTCTTC
TRBV7-9	.	.	TRBJ2-3	CASSLGPQAQYF	TGTGCCAGCAGCTTAGGGCCACAGGCGCAGTATTTT
TRBV28	.	.	TRBJ2-1	CASSPPGGISYNEQFF	TGTGCCAGCAGTCCCCCGGGCGGGATCTCCTACAATGAGCAGTTCTTC
TRBV7-9	.	TRBD1	TRBJ2-7	CASSWDSSYEQYF	TGTGCCAGCAGCTGGGACAGCTCCTACGAGCAGTACTTC
TRBV11-1	.	TRBD1	TRBJ2-7	CASSLVDRGKSYEQYF	TGTGCCAGCAGCTTAGTCGACAGGGGGAAGAGCTACGAGCAGTACTTC
TRBV5-6	.	TRBD1	TRBJ2-7	CASSPYRGQGGEQYF	TGTGCCAGCAGCCCTTACAGGGGGCAGGGAGGCGAGCAGTACTTC
TRBV12-3/TRBV12-4	few	TRBD1	TRBJ2-1	CASSRGQGEQFF	TGTGCCAGCAGTCGGGGACAGGGAGAGCAGTTCTTC
TRBV11-2	.	TRBD2	TRBJ2-7	CASSLVSSGTYEQYF	TGTGCCAGCAGCTTAGTCTCTAGCGGGACCTACGAGCAGTACTTC
TRBV6-1	.	.	TRBJ2-4	CASSEFGGARNIQYF	TGTGCCAGCAGTGAATTTGGGGGGGCCAGAAACATTCAGTACTTC
TRBV11-2	.	.	TRBJ1-6	CASSLQEDSPLHF	TGTGCCAGCAGCTTACAGGAGGATTCACCCCTCCACTTT
TRBV28	.	.	TRBJ1-2	CASSLNRWGYGYTF	TGTGCCAGCAGTTTAAACAGGTGGGGCTATGGCTACACCTTC
TRBV20-1	.	.	TRBJ2-1	CSANRDAEQFF	TGCAGTGCGAACAGGGACGCTGAGCAGTTCTTC
TRBV5-1	many	TRBD1	TRBJ2-1	CASSLGTGRDDEQFF	TGCGCCAGCAGCCTGGGGACAGGAAGAGACGATGAGCAGTTCTTC
TRBV7-9	.	TRBD1	TRBJ1-1	CASSTGTGHTEAFF	TGTGCCAGCAGCACCGGGACAGGGCACACTGAAGCTTTCTTT
TRBV5-1	.	TRBD1	TRBJ2-5	CASSLFGTEETQYF	TGCGCCAGCAGCTTATTCGGGACAGAAGAGACCCAGTACTTC
TRBV2	once	.	TRBJ1-1	CATLAGEYTEAFF	TGTGCCACATTAGCAGGGGAATACACTGAAGCTTTCTTT
TRBV4-1	.	.	TRBJ2-1	CASSLVSGSYNEQFF	TGCGCCAGCAGCCTAGTTAGCGGTTCCTACAATGAGCAGTTCTTC
TRBV9	.	.	TRBJ1-2	CASSSPGSYGYTF	TGTGCCAGCAGCTCCCCCGGGAGCTATGGCTACACCTTC